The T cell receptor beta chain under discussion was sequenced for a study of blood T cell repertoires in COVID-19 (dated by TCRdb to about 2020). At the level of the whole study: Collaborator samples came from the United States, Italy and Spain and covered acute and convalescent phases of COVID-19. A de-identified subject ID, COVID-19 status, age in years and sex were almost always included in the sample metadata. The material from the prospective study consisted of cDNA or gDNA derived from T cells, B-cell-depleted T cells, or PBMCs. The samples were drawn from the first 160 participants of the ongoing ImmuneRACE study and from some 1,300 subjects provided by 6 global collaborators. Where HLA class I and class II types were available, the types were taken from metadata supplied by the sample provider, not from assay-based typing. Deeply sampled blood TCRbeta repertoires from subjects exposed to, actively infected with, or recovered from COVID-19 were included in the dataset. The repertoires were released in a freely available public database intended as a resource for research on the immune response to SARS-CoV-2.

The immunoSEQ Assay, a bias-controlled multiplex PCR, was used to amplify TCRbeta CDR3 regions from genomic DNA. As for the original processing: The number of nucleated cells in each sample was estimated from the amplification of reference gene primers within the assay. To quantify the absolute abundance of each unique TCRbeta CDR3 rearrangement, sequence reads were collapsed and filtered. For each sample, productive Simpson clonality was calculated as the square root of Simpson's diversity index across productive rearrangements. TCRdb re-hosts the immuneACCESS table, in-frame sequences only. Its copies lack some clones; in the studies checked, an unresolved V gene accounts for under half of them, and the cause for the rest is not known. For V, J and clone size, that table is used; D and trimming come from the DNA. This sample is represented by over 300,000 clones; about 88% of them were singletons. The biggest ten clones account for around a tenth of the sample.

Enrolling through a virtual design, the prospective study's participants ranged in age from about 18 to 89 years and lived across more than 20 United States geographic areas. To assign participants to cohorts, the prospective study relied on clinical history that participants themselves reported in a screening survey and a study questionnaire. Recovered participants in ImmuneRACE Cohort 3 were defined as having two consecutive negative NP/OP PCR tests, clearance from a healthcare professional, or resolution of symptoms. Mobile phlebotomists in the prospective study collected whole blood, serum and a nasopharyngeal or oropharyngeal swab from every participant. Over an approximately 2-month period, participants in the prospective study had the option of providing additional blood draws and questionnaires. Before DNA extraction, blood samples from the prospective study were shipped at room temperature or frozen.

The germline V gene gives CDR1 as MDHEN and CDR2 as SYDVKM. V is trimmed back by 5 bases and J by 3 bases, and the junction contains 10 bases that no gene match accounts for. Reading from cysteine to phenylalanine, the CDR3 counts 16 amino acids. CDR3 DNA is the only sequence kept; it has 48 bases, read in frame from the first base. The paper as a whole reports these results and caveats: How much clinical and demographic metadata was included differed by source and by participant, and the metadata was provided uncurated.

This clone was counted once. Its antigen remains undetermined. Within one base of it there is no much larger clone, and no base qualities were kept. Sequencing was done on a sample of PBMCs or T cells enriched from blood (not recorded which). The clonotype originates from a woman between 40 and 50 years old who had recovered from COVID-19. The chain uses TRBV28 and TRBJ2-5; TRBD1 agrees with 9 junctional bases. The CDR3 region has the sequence CASSPLGQGREETQYF. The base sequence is TGTGCCAGCAGTCCTCTCGGACAGGGGCGGGAAGAGACCCAGTACTTC.